These T cell receptor beta chains were read from a single sample in a study of T cells of healthy individuals. TCRdb ran MiXCR on the 5' RACE reads and lists one entry per CDR3 protein. The sample lists nearly 100,000 distinct CDR3 sequences, around 17% seen once, with 6.2% in the top ten. The receptor set was obtained from a human donor in good health. Each CDR3 is given with its conserved first and last residue. The D gene is left open where the match is weak. Clone size is given for some rows only: seen once, a few or many times, or a class if the clone is expanded.

V: TRBV15
J: TRBJ2-3
length: 16
size: few
D: TRBD2
CDR3: CATSREGGGSADTQYF
DNA: TGTGCCACCAGCAGAGAAGGAGGCGGGAGCGCAGATACGCAGTATTTT

V: TRBV20-1
J: TRBJ1-6
length: 17
size: few
D: TRBD1
CDR3: CSARDLTGRGANSPLHF
DNA: TGCAGTGCTAGAGACTTGACAGGGAGGGGGGCTAATTCACCCCTCCACTTT

V: TRBV19
J: TRBJ2-3
length: 15
size: .
D: TRBD2
CDR3: CASSIRAGGPDTQYF
DNA: TGTGCCAGTAGTATCCGAGCGGGAGGGCCAGATACGCAGTATTTT

V: TRBV2
J: TRBJ2-3
length: 12
size: .
D: .
CDR3: CASGTSVDTQYF
DNA: TGTGCCAGCGGAACAAGCGTAGATACGCAGTATTTT

V: TRBV7-8
J: TRBJ2-7
length: 15
size: .
D: TRBD1
CDR3: CASSLWRDRTYEQYF
DNA: TGTGCCAGCAGCTTATGGCGGGACAGGACCTACGAGCAGTACTTC

V: TRBV20-1
J: TRBJ1-3
length: 13
size: .
D: .
CDR3: CSARLPGRNTIYF
DNA: TGCAGTGCTAGACTACCGGGAAGGAACACCATATATTTT

V: TRBV12-3/TRBV12-4
J: TRBJ2-1
length: 15
size: .
D: .
CDR3: CASSPRRGSYNEQFF
DNA: TGTGCCAGCAGCCCCCGGCGGGGCTCCTACAATGAGCAGTTCTTC

V: TRBV20-1
J: TRBJ2-1
length: 13
size: many
D: .
CDR3: CSASSSTHNEQFF
DNA: TGCAGTGCTAGTTCTAGCACCCACAATGAGCAGTTCTTC

V: TRBV7-2
J: TRBJ2-1
length: 12
size: many
D: .
CDR3: CASSLRYNEQFF
DNA: TGTGCCAGCAGCTTACGGTACAATGAGCAGTTCTTC

V: TRBV11-2
J: TRBJ2-4
length: 13
size: .
D: .
CDR3: CASSWDRRNIQYF
DNA: TGTGCCAGCAGCTGGGACCGCCGGAACATTCAGTACTTC

V: TRBV7-2
J: TRBJ2-2
length: 16
size: .
D: .
CDR3: CASSFPPGQNTGELFF
DNA: TGTGCCAGCAGCTTCCCACCGGGACAGAACACCGGGGAGCTGTTTTTT

V: TRBV5-1
J: TRBJ2-4
length: 11
size: many
D: .
CDR3: CASVPPNIQYF
DNA: TGCGCCAGCGTCCCCCCCAACATTCAGTACTTC

V: TRBV29-1
J: TRBJ2-1
length: 17
size: many
D: .
CDR3: CSVEVGGKRSSYNEQFF
DNA: TGCAGCGTTGAAGTTGGTGGGAAGCGGAGCTCCTACAATGAGCAGTTCTTC

V: TRBV9
J: TRBJ1-1
length: 14
size: many
D: .
CDR3: CASSPLRRDTEAFF
DNA: TGTGCCAGCAGCCCCCTCCGGAGAGACACTGAAGCTTTCTTT

V: TRBV9
J: TRBJ1-1
length: 13
size: few
D: TRBD1
CDR3: CASSAQGVTEAFF
DNA: TGTGCCAGCAGCGCCCAGGGGGTCACTGAAGCTTTCTTT

V: TRBV28
J: TRBJ1-6
length: 17
size: .
D: .
CDR3: CASSLSGESAAYSPLHF
DNA: TGTGCCAGCAGTTTATCAGGAGAGTCGGCTGCTTATTCACCCCTCCACTTT

V: TRBV29-1
J: TRBJ1-1
length: 12
size: many
D: .
CDR3: CSSTGGDTEAFF
DNA: TGCAGCTCCACAGGAGGGGACACTGAAGCTTTCTTT

V: TRBV2
J: TRBJ2-5
length: 14
size: .
D: .
CDR3: CASRAERSQETQYF
DNA: TGTGCCAGCAGGGCGGAGCGGAGCCAAGAGACCCAGTACTTC

V: TRBV28
J: TRBJ1-2
length: 15
size: many
D: .
CDR3: CASSLVPGLDYGYTF
DNA: TGTGCCAGCAGTTTAGTCCCAGGGTTGGACTATGGCTACACCTTC

V: TRBV28
J: TRBJ2-7
length: 16
size: .
D: TRBD1
CDR3: CASSSRPGTGGYEQYF
DNA: TGTGCCAGCAGTTCCCGCCCCGGGACAGGGGGTTACGAGCAGTACTTC

V: TRBV2
J: TRBJ2-2
length: 16
size: many
D: TRBD1
CDR3: CASSEQGATNTGELFF
DNA: TGTGCCAGCAGTGAACAGGGGGCCACGAACACCGGGGAGCTGTTTTTT

V: TRBV5-1
J: TRBJ1-6
length: 12
size: many
D: .
CDR3: CASSLNDLPLHF
DNA: TGCGCCAGCAGCTTAAACGACCTCCCCCTCCACTTT

V: TRBV4-2
J: TRBJ2-5
length: 14
size: few
D: .
CDR3: CASSQVLGWETQYF
DNA: TGTGCCAGCAGCCAAGTGCTAGGATGGGAGACCCAGTACTTC

V: TRBV14
J: TRBJ2-5
length: 15
size: .
D: .
CDR3: CASSQDVGVQETQYF
DNA: TGTGCCAGCAGCCAGGACGTGGGCGTCCAAGAGACCCAGTACTTC

V: TRBV27
J: TRBJ2-2
length: 13
size: .
D: TRBD1
CDR3: CASRTGDVGELFF
DNA: TGTGCCAGCAGAACAGGGGACGTCGGGGAGCTGTTTTTT

V: TRBV24-1
J: TRBJ1-2
length: 14
size: many
D: .
CDR3: CATSDRGVDYGYTF
DNA: TGTGCCACCAGTGATCGGGGCGTAGACTATGGCTACACCTTC